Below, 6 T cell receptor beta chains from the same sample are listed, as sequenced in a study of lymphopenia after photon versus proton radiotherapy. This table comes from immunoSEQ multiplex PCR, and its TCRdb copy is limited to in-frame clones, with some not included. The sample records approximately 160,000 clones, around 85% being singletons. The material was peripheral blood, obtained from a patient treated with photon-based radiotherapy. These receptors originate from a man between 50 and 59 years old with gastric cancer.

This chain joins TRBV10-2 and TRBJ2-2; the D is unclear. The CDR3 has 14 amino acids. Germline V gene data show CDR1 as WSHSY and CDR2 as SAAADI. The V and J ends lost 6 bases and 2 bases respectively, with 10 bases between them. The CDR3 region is CASSMDGNTGELFF. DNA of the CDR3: TGCGCCAGCAGCATGGACGGCAACACCGGGGAGCTGTTTTTT.

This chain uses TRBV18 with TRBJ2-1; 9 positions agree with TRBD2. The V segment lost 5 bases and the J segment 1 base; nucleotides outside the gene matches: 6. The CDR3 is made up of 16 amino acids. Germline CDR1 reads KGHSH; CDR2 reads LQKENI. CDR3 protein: CASSTSSGVSYNEQFF. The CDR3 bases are TGTGCCAGCTCAACTTCTAGCGGGGTGTCCTACAATGAGCAGTTCTTC.

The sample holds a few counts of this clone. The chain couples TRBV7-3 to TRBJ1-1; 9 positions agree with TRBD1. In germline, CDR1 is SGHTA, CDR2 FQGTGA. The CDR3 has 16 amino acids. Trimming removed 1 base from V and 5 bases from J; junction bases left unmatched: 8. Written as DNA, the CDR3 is TGTGCCAGCAGCTTAAGGGTGGGGACAGGGAAAACTGAAGCTTTCTTT. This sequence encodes CASSLRVGTGKTEAFF.

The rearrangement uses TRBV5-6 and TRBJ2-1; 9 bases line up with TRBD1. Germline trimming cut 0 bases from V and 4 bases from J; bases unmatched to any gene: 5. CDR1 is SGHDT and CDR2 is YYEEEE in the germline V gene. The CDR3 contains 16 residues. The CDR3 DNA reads TGTGCCAGCAGCTTGGCACGACAGGGGGGTTACAATGAGCAGTTCTTC. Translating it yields CASSLARQGGYNEQFF.

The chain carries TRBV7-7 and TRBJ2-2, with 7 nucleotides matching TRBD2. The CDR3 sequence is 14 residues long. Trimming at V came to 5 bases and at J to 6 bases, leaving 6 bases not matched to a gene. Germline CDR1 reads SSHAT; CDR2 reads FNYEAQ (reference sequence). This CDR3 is CASSPGGGSGELFF. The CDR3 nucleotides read TGTGCCAGCAGCCCGGGGGGAGGGTCCGGGGAGCTGTTTTTT. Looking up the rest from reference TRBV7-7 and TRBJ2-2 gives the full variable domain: GAGVSQSPRYKVTKRGQDVTLRCDPISSHATLYWYQQALGQGPEFLTYFNYEAQPDKSGLPSDRFSAERPEGSISTLTIQRTEQRDSAMYRCASSPGGGSGELFFGEGSRLTVL.

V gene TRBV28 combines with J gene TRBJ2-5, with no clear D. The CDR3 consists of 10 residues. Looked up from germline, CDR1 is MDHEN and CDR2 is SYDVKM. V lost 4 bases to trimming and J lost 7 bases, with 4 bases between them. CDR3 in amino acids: CASSSGTQYF. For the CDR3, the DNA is TGTGCCAGCAGTTCCGGGACCCAGTACTTC.